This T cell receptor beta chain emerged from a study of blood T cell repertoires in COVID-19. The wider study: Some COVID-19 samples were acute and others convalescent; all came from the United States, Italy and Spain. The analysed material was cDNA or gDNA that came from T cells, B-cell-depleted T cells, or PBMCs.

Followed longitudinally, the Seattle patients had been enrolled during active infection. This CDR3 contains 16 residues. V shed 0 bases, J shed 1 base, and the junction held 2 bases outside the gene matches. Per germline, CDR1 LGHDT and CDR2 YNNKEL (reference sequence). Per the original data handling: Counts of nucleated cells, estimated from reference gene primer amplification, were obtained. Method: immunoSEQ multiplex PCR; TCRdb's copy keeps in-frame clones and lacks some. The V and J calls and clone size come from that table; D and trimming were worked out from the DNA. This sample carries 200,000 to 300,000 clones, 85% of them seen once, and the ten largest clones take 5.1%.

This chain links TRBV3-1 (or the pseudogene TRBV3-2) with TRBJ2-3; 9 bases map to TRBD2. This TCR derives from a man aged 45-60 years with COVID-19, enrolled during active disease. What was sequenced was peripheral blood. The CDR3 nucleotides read TGTGCCAGCAGCCAAGACCCTAGCGGGGGCACAGATACGCAGTATTTT. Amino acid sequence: CASSQDPSGGTDTQYF.